The 6 T cell receptor beta chains below all came from one sample that was sequenced in a study of blood T cell repertoires in COVID-19. This table comes from immunoSEQ multiplex PCR, and its TCRdb copy is limited to in-frame clones, with some not included. The data show approximately 290,000 clones, around 89% seen once. The specimen sequenced was peripheral blood. These receptor sequences come from a man in his thirties or forties with acute or convalescent COVID-19.

The chain employs TRBV5-8 and TRBJ2-3, with D possibly being TRBD2 (5 bases). CDR1 is SGHTS, CDR2 YDEGEE, per germline. There are 20 residues in the CDR3. The V gene lost 4 bases and the J gene lost 0 bases, with 27 bases spanning the gap. The CDR3, as DNA: TGTGCCAGCAGCCCGTGGAGGATGTTCGGGATGGGATCTAGCACAGATACGCAGTATTTT. It yields the protein CASSPWRMFGMGSSTDTQYF.

The genes are TRBV19 and TRBJ2-1; 11 bases fit TRBD2. This CDR3 comprises 16 residues. Trimming cost V 5 bases and J 9 bases; bases outside gene matches: 12. CDR1 and CDR2 (germline): LNHDA, SQIVND (reference sequence). CDR3 coding DNA: TGTGCCAGTAGTTTGTATACTAGCGGGAGTCTTGCTGAGCAGTTCTTC. Protein sequence: CASSLYTSGSLAEQFF.

The V gene is TRBV27, the J gene TRBJ1-2, with 12 bases fitting TRBD1. The V and J ends lost 0 bases and 7 bases, in that order; junction bases with no gene match: 3. Germline assignment: CDR1 MNHEY and CDR2 SMNVEV (reference sequence). The CDR3 is made up of 15 amino acids. The CDR3 loop is CASSLSGQGAGGYTF. DNA of the CDR3: TGTGCCAGCAGTTTATCGGGACAGGGGGCAGGTGGCTACACCTTC.

This clone was seen only a few times. The chain carries TRBV30 and TRBJ1-4; possible D gene TRBD1, 6 bases. The ends were cut back, 3 bases at V and 3 bases at J, with 14 bases in the middle. The V gene's germline CDR1 is GTSNPN and CDR2 SVGIG (reference sequence). CDR3 length equals 15 residues. Here the CDR3 DNA reads TGTGCCTGGAGAAAAACAGGGCTGGCTAATGAAAAACTGTTTTTT. This gives the protein CAWRKTGLANEKLFF.

The chain couples TRBV30 to TRBJ1-4, with D maybe TRBD1 (6 bases). Germline CDR1 reads GTSNPN; CDR2 reads SVGIG (reference sequence). V was clipped by 4 bases and J by 8 bases, with 17 bases between them. The CDR3 contains 14 residues. DNA of the CDR3: TGTGCCTGGAATGAACAGGGAAGAGGCGAAAAACTGTTTTTT. This encodes CAWNEQGRGEKLFF. Full variable domain (remainder filled in from reference TRBV30 and TRBJ1-4): SQTIHQWPATLVQPVGSPLSLECTVEGTSNPNLYWYRQAAGRGLQLLFYSVGIGQISSEVPQNLSASRPQDRQFILSSKKLLLSDSGFYLCAWNEQGRGEKLFFGSGTQLSVL.

V is TRBV30 and J is TRBJ2-2; no reliable D call. Looked up from germline, CDR1 is GTSNPN and CDR2 is SVGIG (reference sequence). The CDR3 contains 14 residues. Trimming took off 1 base at V and 4 bases at J, with 10 bases between the two ends. The CDR3 is CAWSGRLLTGELFF. DNA for the CDR3: TGTGCCTGGAGTGGTCGACTGCTCACCGGGGAGCTGTTTTTT.